This TCR beta chain was observed in a study of cytomegalovirus exposure and HLA in healthy donors. A multiplex PCR was run with 60 Vbeta primers and 13 Jbeta primers. The assay was immunoSEQ multiplex PCR, and TCRdb's table has in-frame clones only and misses some. The table lists 85,000 to 100,000 clones, approximately 82% of them singletons. V dropped 7 bases and J dropped 3 bases, with 15 bases sitting between them. This CDR3 contains 14 residues. Germline CDR1 is MDHEN and CDR2 is SYDVKM. V and J are TRBV28 and TRBJ1-2; D is unclear. The specimen sequenced was PBMCs. The sequence was collected from a female donor in good health and CMV-seropositive. The CDR3 DNA reads as TGTGCCAGCACGGAGGCCCGATGGGACTATGGCTACACCTTC. It translates to CASTEARWDYGYTF.